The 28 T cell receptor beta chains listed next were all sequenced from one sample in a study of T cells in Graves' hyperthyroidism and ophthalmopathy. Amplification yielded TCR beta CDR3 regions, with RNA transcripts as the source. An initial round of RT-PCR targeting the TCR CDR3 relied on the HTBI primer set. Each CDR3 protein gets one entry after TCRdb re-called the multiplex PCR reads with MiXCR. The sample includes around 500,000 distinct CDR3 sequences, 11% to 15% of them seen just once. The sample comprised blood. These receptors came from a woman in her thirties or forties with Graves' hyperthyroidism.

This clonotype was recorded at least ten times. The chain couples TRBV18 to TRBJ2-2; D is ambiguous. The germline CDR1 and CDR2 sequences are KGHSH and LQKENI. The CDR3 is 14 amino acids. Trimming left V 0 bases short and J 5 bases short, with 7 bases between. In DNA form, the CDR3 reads TGTGCCAGCTCACCACCACAGAGAACCGGGGAGCTGTTTTTT. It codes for CASSPPQRTGELFF.

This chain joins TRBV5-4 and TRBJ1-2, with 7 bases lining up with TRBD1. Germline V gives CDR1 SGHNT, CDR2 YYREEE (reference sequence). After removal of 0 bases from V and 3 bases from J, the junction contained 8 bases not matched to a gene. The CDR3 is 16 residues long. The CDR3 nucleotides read TGTGCCAGCAGCTTGGATTGGGCAGGGGGATACTATGGCTACACCTTC. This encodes CASSLDWAGGYYGYTF.

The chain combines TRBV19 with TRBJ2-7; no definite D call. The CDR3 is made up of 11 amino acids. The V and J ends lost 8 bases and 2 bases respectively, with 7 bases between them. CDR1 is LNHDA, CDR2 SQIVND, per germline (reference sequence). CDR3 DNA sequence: TGTGCCAGTGGAGACGCCTACGAGCAGTACTTC. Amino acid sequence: CASGDAYEQYF.

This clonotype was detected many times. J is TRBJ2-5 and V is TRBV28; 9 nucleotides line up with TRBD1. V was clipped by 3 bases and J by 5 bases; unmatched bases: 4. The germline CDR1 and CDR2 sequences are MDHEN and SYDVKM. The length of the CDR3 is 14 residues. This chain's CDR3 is CASSLYDRGETQYF. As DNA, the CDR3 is TGTGCCAGCAGTTTGTACGACAGGGGGGAGACCCAGTACTTC.

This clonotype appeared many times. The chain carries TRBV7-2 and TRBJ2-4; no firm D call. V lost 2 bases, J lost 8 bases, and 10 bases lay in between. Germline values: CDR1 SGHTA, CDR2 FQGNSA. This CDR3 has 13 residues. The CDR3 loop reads CASSLTVVDIQYF. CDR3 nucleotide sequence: TGTGCCAGCAGCTTAACAGTGGTTGACATTCAGTACTTC.

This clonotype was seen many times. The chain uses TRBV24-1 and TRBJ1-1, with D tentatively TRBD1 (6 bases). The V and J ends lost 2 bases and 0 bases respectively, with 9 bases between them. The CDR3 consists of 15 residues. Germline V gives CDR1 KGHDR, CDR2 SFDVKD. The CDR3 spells CATSDSTGLNTEAFF. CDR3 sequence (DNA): TGTGCCACCAGTGATTCGACAGGACTGAACACTGAAGCTTTCTTT.

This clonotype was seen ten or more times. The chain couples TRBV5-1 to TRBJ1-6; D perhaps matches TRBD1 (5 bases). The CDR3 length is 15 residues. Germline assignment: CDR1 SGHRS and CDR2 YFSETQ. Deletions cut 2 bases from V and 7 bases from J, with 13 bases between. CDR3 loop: CASSLMGQENSPLHF. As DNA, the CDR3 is TGCGCCAGCAGCTTAATGGGGCAGGAGAATTCACCCCTCCACTTT.

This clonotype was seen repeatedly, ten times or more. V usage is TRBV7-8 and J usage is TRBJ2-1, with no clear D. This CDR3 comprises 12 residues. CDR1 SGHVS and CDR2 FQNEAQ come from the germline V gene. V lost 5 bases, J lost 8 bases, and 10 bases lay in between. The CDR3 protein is CASSLGNDEQFF. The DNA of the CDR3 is TGTGCCAGCAGCCTGGGGAACGATGAGCAGTTCTTC.

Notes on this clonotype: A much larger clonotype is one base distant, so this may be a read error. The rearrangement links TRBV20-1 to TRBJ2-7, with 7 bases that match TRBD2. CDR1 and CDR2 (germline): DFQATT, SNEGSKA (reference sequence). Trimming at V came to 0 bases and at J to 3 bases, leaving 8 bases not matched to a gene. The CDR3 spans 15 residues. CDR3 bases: TGCAGTGCTAGAGATGGTGGCGGGAGAGACTACGAGCAGTACTTC. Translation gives CSARDGGGRDYEQYF.

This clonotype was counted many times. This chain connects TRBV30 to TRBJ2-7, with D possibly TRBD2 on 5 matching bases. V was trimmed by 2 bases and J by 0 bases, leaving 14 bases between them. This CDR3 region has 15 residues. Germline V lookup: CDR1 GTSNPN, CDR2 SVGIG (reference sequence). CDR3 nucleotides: TGTGCCTGGAGTCTCTCCGGGATTTCCTCCTACGAGCAGTACTTC. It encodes CAWSLSGISSYEQYF.

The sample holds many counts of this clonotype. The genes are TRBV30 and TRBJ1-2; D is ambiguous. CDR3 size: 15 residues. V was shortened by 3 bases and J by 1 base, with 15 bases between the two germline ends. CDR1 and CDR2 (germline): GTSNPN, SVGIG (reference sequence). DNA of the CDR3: TGTGCCTGGAGCCGAAACCTAGAGTATAACTATGGCTACACCTTC. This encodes CAWSRNLEYNYGYTF.

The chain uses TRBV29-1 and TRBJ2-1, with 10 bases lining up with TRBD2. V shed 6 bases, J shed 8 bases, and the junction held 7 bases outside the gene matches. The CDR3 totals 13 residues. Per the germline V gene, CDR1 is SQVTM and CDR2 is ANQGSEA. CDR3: CSVIGLAVYEQFF. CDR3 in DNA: TGCAGCGTGATAGGACTAGCGGTATATGAGCAGTTCTTC.

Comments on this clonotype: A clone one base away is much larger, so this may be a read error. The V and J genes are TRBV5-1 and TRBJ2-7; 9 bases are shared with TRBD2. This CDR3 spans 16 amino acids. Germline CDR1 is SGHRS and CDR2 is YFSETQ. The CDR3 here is CAGSLAGGRASYEQYF. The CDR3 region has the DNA TGCGCCGGCAGCTTGGCGGGCGGGAGGGCCTCCTACGAGCAGTACTTC.

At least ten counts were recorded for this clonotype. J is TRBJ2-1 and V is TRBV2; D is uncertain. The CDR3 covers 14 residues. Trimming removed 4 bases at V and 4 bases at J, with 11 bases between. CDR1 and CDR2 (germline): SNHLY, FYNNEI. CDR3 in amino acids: CASSVDPRYNEQFF. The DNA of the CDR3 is TGTGCCAGCAGTGTGGACCCCCGGTACAATGAGCAGTTCTTC.

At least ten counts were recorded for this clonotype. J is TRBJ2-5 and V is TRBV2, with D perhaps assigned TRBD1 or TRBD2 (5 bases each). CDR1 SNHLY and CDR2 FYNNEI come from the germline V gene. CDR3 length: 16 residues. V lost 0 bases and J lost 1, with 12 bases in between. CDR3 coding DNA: TGTGCCAGCAGTGAAGCTTTGGGACGAAGCCAAGAGACCCAGTACTTC. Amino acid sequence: CASSEALGRSQETQYF.

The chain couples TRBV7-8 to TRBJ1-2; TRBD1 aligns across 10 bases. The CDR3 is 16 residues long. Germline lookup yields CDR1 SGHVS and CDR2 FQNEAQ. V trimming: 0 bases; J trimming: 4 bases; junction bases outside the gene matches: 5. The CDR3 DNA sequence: TGTGCCAGCAGCTTAGCCCCGACAGGGGGCGTCTATGGCTACACCTTC. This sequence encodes CASSLAPTGGVYGYTF.

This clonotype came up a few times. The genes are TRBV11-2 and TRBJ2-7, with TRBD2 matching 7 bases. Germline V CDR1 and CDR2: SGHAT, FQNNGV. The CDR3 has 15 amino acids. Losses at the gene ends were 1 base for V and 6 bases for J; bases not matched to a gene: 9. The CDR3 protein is CASSLADGGRREQYF. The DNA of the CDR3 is TGTGCCAGCAGCTTAGCGGACGGCGGGAGACGCGAGCAGTACTTC.

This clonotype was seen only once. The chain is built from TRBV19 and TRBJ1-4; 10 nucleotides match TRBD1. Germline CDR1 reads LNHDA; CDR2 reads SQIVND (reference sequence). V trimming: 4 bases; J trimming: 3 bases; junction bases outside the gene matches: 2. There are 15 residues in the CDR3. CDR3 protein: CASSRTGGSNEKLFF. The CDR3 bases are TGTGCCAGTAGTAGGACAGGGGGATCTAATGAAAAACTGTTTTTT.

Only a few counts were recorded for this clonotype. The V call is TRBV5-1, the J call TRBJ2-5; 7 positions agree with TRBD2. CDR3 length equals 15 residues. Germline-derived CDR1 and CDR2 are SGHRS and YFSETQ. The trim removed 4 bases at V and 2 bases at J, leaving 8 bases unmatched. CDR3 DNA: TGCGCCAGCAGCGGCGGAGGGACTACACAAGAGACCCAGTACTTC. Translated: CASSGGGTTQETQYF.

As DNA, the CDR3 is TGCAGTGCTCTAAAAGAGAGCGGGAGACGTTTGGGCGCCGGGGAGCTGTTTTTT. Translated, it gives CSALKESGRRLGAGELFF. This chain connects TRBV20-1 to TRBJ2-2, with 8 bases aligning to TRBD2. V lost 5 bases and J lost 6; bases outside the gene matches: 20. Germline V gene data show CDR1 as DFQATT and CDR2 as SNEGSKA (reference sequence). The CDR3 is 18 residues long.

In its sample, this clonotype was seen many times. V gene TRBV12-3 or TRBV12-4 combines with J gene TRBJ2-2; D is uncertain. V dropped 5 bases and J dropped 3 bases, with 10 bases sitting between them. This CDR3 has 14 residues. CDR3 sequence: CASSQGLDTGELFF. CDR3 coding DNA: TGTGCCAGCAGTCAAGGTCTGGACACCGGGGAGCTGTTTTTT.

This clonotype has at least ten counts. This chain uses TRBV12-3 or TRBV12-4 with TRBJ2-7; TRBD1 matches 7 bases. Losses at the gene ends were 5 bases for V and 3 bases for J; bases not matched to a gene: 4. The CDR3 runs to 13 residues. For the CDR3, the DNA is TGTGCCAGCAGTATTGGACAGGTCTACGAGCAGTACTTC. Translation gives CASSIGQVYEQYF.

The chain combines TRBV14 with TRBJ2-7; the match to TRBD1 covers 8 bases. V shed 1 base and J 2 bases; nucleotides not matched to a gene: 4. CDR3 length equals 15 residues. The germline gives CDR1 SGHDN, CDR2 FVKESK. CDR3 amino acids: CASSQVGTGPYEQYF. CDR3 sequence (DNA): TGTGCCAGCAGCCAAGTGGGGACAGGTCCCTACGAGCAGTACTTC. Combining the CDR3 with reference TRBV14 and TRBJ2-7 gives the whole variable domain EAGVTQFPSHSVIEKGQTVTLRCDPISGHDNLYWYRRVMGKEIKFLLHFVKESKQDESGMPNNRFLAERTGGTYSTLKVQPAELEDSGVYFCASSQVGTGPYEQYFGPGTRLTVT.

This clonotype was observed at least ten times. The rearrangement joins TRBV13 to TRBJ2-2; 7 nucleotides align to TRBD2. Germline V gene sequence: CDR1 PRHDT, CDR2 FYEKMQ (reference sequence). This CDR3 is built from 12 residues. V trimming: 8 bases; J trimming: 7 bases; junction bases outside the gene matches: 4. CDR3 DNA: TGTGCCAGCGCTGCGGGAGACGGGGAGCTGTTTTTT. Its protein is CASAAGDGELFF.

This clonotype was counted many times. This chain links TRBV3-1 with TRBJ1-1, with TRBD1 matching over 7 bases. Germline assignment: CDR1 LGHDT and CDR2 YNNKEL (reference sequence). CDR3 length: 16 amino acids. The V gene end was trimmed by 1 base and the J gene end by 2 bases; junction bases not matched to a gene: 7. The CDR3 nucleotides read TGTGCCAGCAGCCAAGCGGTATGGGACAGAAACACTGAAGCTTTCTTT. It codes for CASSQAVWDRNTEAFF.

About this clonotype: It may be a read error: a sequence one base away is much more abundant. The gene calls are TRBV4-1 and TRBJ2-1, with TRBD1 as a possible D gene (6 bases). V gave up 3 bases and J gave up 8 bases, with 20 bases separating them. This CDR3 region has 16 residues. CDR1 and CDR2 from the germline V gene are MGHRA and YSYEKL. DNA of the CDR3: TGCGCCAGCAGCCAGCTCCAGGGGATGATTGTGTATGAGCAGTTCTTC. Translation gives CASSQLQGMIVYEQFF.

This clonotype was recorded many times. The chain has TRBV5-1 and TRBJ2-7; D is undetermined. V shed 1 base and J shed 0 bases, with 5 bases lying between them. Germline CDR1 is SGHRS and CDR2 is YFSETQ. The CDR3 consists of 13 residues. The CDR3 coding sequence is TGCGCCAGCAGCTTGCGCAACTCCTACGAGCAGTACTTC. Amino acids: CASSLRNSYEQYF.

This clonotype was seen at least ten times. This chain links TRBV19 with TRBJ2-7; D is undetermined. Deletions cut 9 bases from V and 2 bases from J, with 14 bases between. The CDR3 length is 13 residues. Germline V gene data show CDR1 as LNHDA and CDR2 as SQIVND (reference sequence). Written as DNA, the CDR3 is TGTGCCAGCAAGCAATCTGGGACCTACGAGCAGTACTTC. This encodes CASKQSGTYEQYF.